This T cell receptor (beta chain) was sequenced for a study of T cells in localized non-small cell lung cancer (TCRdb year 2020). In the study overall: The study analyzed T cell repertoires of hundreds of early-stage NSCLC patients, comparing tumors and uninvolved tumor-adjacent lungs. A mean age of around 66 years was recorded for the NSCLC patients, of whom more than 120 were male and about a hundred were female. The cohort consisted of 236 treatment-naive NSCLC patients whose localized lung tumors had been resected.

This clone was found once. Its antigen specificity is not known. Per-base quality was not reported, and no clone a single base away is much larger than it. At diagnosis, peripheral blood, uninvolved tumor-adjacent lung and tumor were collected and were preserved as a mix of fresh-frozen and FFPE material. For TCR repertoire profiling, blood samples were analyzed in the form of peripheral blood mononuclear cells. Results the study describes overall, beyond this receptor: The highest T cell clonality was observed in uninvolved tumor-adjacent lung, where clonality exceeded that of tumor, suggesting that antigenic responses were more focused in uninvolved tumor-adjacent lung. Because of the exploratory design, TCR variables were selected using unadjusted p-values without false-discovery rate correction. A median of around 50 of the top 100 tumor clones were detected in paired uninvolved adjacent lung, and about 29 of these tumor clones were also found among the top 100 clones of the paired uninvolved adjacent lung. Higher blood T cell density associated with longer overall survival, while higher adjacent-lung clonality associated with shorter survival. Multi-region tumor sequencing was not performed, so intratumor heterogeneity could not be excluded.

TCR beta CDR3 regions were sequenced from DNA using the immunoSEQ Assay. Under the source paper's analysis protocol: T cell density was computed as TCR beta template counts normalized to usable DNA estimated by amplifying housekeeping genes. The preseqR package was used to estimate richness by extrapolating to 400,000 templates for PBMC samples and to 120,000 templates for tissue samples. Clonality was calculated as one minus Pielou's evenness. Tissue-enriched TCRs were identified through differential abundance testing performed on productive amino-acid clonotypes, with a minimum total count of 5 and an alpha of 0.1. The Jaccard Index and the Morisita Overlap Index were used to quantify repertoire overlap between compartments. GLIPH grouped TCR beta CDR3s together with public tetramer-defined viral CDR3s, and a viral motif had to include at least three viral sequences and also show V-gene enrichment. The clones in this table, taken by TCRdb from immuneACCESS, are in-frame only. Not every clone is retained; where verified, under half of the shortfall comes from an unresolved V gene, and the cause of the rest is unknown. V, J and clone size were drawn from that table, and D and trimming were deduced from the DNA. The table for this sample lists roughly 19,000 clones; 75% to 90% of them were counted only once. The top ten constitute less than 15% of the sample.

The CDR3 starts with the cysteine, ends with the phenylalanine, and has 16 residues. Here the CDR3 DNA is all that survives: 48 bases in frame from base 1. V drops 4 bases and J drops 8 bases, leaving 24 bases in between. From the germline V gene (reference sequence), CDR1 is SGHKS and CDR2 is YYEKEE. This TCR was recovered from a man aged 40 to 69 with stage II squamous cell lung carcinoma. Rearrangement joined TRBV5-5 to TRBJ1-2; no confident D gene assignment can be made. The starting material was PBMCs, obtained before any cancer treatment. In nucleotides, the sequence is TGTGCCAGCAGCCGGGGAGCCGAATTACGGCTCGGGGGCTACACCTTC. It encodes CASSRGAELRLGGYTF.